This T cell receptor (beta chain) was found in a study of T cells after yellow fever vaccination. This clonotype was seen only a few times. The germline CDR1 and CDR2 sequences are SEHNR and FQNEAQ (reference sequence). The ends were cut back, 7 bases at V and 5 bases at J, with 14 bases in the middle. This CDR3 contains 13 residues. TCRdb re-called the 5' RACE reads through MiXCR, storing one row per CDR3 protein. The sample holds approximately 450,000 distinct CDR3 sequences, approximately 19% seen once. This clonotype was sampled from a man aged 18 to 30 who received the YFV17D yellow fever vaccine. The chain is built from TRBV7-9 and TRBJ1-1, with D possibly TRBD1 on 5 matching bases. Here the sequenced sample was PBMCs, taken before the yellow fever booster vaccination. The CDR3 DNA reads TGTGCCAGCAACCTGGCTGGGGGGACTGAAGCTTTCTTT. Translating it yields CASNLAGGTEAFF.